This T cell receptor (beta chain) was captured in a study of PD-1 blockade in classical Hodgkin lymphoma. Overall study findings and caveats: Newly diagnosed patients had baseline TCR diversity that was reportedly lower than that of healthy donors.

Stated time point: cycle 4 day 1 (C4D1), after 5 to 7 weeks of nivolumab. Each of the patients experienced relapse following autologous stem cell transplantation, and their brentuximab vedotin exposure differed. The data were produced by immunoSEQ multiplex PCR, yet TCRdb's version contains in-frame clones alone and is incomplete. The profile shows 20,000 to 25,000 clones, roughly 86% of them singletons. On this clone: Antigen unknown.

Trimming removed 2 bases from V and 8 bases from J; junction bases left unmatched: 9. From germline, CDR1 is SGHRS and CDR2 YFSETQ. The CDR3 contains 17 residues. This receptor was identified in a human donor with classical Hodgkin lymphoma. The source material was peripheral blood mononuclear cells (PBMCs), sampled before the fourth cycle of nivolumab. The V and J genes are TRBV5-1 and TRBJ2-1; TRBD2 aligns across 14 bases. The CDR3 region has the DNA TGCGCCAGCAGCTTTCTCCCGGGACTAGCGGGAGACGATGAGCAGTTCTTC. It specifies CASSFLPGLAGDDEQFF.